This T cell receptor (beta chain) was profiled in a study of T cell responses to AZD1222 COVID-19 vaccine. Study-level points and caveats: In a largely white British group with more females than males, clonal diversity was possibly underestimated.

Profiled with immunoSEQ multiplex PCR; TCRdb holds only in-frame clones, not every one. The sample has about 120,000 clones; around nine tenths are singletons. Points on this clone: The antigen is unknown.

The TCR originated in an adult in good health. Sequences were derived from peripheral blood, sampled on day 0 of AZD1222 vaccination.

The CDR3 DNA is TGTGCCAGCAGTGATATGGACCTTGGATCGGATACGCAGTATTTT. Protein product: CASSDMDLGSDTQYF. The gene calls are TRBV2 and TRBJ2-3, with D uncertain. V was cut by 3 bases and J by 6 bases, with 16 bases left in between. This CDR3 contains 15 residues. CDR1 SNHLY and CDR2 FYNNEI come from the germline V gene. Variable domain in full (rest from reference TRBV2 and TRBJ2-3): EPEVTQTPSHQVTQMGQEVILRCVPISNHLYFYWYRQILGQKVEFLVSFYNNEISEKSEIFDDQFSVERPDGSNFTLKIRSTKLEDSAMYFCASSDMDLGSDTQYFGPGTRLTVL.